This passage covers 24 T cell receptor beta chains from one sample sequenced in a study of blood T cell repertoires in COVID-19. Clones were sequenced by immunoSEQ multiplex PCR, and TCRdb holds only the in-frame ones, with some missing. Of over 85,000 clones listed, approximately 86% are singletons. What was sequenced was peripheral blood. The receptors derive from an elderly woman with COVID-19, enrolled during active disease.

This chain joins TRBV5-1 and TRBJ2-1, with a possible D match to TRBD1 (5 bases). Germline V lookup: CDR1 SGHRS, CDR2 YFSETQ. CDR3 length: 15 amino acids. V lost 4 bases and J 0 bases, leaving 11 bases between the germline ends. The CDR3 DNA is TGCGCCAGCAGCCGAACAGGAGCCTCCTACAATGAGCAGTTCTTC. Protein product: CASSRTGASYNEQFF.

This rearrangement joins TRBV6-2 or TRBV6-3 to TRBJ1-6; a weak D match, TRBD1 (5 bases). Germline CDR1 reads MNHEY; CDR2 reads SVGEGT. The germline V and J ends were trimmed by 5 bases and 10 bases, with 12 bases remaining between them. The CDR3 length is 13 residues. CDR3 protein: CASSNGHSSPLHF. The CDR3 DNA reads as TGTGCCAGCAGTAACGGACATTCCTCACCCCTCCACTTT.

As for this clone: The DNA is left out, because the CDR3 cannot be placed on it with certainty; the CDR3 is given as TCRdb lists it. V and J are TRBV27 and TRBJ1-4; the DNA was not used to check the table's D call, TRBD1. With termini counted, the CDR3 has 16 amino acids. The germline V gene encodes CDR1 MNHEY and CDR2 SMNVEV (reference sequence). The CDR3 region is CASSFGPGYPNEKLFF.

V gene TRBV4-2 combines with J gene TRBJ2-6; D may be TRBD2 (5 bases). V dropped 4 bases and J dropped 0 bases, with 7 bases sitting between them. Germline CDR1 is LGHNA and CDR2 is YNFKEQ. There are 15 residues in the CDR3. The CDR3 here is CASSPRDSGANVLTF. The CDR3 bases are TGTGCCAGCAGCCCCCGGGACTCTGGGGCCAACGTCCTGACTTTC.

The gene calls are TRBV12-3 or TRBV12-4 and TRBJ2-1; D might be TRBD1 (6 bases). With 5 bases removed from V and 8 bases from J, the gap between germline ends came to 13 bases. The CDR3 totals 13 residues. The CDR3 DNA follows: TGTGCCAGCAGTAGGGACATCTTTGATGAGCAGTTCTTC. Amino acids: CASSRDIFDEQFF.

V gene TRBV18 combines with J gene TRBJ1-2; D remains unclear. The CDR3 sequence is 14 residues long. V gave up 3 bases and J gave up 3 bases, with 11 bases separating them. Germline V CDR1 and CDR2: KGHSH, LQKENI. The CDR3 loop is CASSPLEYDYGYTF. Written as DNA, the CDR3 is TGTGCCAGCTCACCTCTTGAGTACGACTATGGCTACACCTTC.

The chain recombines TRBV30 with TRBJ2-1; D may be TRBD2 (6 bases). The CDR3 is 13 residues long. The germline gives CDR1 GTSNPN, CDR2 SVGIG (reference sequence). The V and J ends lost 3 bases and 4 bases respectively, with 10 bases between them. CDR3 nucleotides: TGTGCCTGGAGGGGGGACTGGTACAATGAGCAGTTCTTC. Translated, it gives CAWRGDWYNEQFF.

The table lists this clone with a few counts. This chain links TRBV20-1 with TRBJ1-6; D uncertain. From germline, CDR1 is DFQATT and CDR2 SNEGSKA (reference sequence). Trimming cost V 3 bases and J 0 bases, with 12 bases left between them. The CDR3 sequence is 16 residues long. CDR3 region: CSASPVPSSYNSPLHF. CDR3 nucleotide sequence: TGCAGTGCTAGTCCGGTGCCAAGCTCCTATAATTCACCCCTCCACTTT.

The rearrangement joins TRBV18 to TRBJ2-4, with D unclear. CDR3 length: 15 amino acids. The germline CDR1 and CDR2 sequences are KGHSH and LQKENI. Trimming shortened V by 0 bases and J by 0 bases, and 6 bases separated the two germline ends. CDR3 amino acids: CASSPPSLAKNIQYF. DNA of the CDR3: TGTGCCAGCTCACCACCGTCTTTAGCCAAAAACATTCAGTACTTC.

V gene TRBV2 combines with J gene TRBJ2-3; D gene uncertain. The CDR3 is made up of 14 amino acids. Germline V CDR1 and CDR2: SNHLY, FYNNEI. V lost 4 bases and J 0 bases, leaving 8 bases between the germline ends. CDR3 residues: CASSVGLSTDTQYF. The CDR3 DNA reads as TGTGCCAGCAGTGTTGGTCTAAGCACAGATACGCAGTATTTT.

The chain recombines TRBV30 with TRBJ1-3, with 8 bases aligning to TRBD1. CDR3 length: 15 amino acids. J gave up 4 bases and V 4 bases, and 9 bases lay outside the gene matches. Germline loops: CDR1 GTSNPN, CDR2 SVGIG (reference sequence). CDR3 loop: CAWTRQGRIGNTIYF. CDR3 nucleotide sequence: TGTGCCTGGACCAGACAGGGGCGAATCGGAAACACCATATATTTT.

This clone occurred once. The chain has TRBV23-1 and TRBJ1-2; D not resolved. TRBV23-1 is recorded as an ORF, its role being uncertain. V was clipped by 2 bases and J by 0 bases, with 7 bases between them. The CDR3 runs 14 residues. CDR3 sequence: CASSQEGTNYGYTF. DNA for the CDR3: TGCGCCAGCAGTCAAGAGGGAACTAACTATGGCTACACCTTC.

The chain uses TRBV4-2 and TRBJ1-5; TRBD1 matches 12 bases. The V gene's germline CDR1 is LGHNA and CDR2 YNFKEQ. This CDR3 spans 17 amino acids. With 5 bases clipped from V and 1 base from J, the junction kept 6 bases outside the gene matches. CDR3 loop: CASSSGTGGSSNQPQHF. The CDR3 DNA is TGTGCCAGCAGCTCCGGGACAGGGGGCTCGAGCAATCAGCCCCAGCATTTT.

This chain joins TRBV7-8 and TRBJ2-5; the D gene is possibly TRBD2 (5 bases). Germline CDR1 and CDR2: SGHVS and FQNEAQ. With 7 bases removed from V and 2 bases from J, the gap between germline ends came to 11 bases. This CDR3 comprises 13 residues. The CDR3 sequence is CASIRRGQETQYF. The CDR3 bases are TGTGCCAGCATCCGCCGGGGACAAGAGACCCAGTACTTC.

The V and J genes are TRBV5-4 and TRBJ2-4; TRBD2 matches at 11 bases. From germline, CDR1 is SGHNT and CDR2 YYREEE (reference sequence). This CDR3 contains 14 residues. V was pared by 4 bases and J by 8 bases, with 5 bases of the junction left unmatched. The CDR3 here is CASSDTTSGDIQYF. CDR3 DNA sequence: TGTGCCAGCAGCGACACGACTAGCGGGGACATTCAGTACTTC.

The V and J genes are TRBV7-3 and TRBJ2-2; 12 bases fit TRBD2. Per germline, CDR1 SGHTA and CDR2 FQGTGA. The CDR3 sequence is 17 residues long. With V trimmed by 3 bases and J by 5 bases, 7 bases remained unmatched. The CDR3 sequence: CASSLGLAGGVTGELFF. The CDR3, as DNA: TGTGCCAGCAGCTTGGGGCTAGCGGGAGGGGTGACCGGGGAGCTGTTTTTT. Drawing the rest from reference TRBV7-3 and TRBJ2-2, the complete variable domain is GAGVSQTPSNKVTEKGKYVELRCDPISGHTALYWYRQSLGQGPEFLIYFQGTGAADDSGLPNDRFFAVRPEGSVSTLKIQRTERGDSAVYLCASSLGLAGGVTGELFFGEGSRLTVL.

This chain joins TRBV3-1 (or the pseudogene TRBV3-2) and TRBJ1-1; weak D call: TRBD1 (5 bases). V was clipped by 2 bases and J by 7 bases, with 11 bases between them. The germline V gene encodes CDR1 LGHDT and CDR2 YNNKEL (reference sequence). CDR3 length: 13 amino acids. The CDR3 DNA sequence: TGTGCCAGCAGCCAATGGGGCAGTGATGAAGCTTTCTTT. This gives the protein CASSQWGSDEAFF.

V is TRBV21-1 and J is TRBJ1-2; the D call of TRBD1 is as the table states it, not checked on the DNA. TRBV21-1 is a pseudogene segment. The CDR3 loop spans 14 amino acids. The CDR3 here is CASSVKRDRDGYTF. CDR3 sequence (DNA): TGTGCCAGCAGCGTAAAGAGGGACAGGGATGGCTACACCTTC.

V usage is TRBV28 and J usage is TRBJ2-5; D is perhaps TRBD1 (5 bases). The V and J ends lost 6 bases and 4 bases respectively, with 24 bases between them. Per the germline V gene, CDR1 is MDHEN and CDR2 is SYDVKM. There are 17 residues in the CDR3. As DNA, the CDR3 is TGTGCCAGCAGGCTACGATCGGTCAGGGTGTTCGGAGAGACCCAGTACTTC. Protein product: CASRLRSVRVFGETQYF.

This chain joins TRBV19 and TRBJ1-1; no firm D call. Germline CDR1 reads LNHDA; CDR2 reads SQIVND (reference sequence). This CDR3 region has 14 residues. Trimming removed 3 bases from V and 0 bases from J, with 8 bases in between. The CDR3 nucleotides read TGTGCCAGTAGTATTACAAATATGAACACTGAAGCTTTCTTT. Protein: CASSITNMNTEAFF.

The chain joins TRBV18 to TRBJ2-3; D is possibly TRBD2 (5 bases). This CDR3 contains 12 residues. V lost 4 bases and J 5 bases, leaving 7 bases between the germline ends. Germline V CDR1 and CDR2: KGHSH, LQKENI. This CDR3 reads CASSRELDTQYF. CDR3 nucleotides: TGTGCCAGCTCACGGGAGCTAGATACGCAGTATTTT.

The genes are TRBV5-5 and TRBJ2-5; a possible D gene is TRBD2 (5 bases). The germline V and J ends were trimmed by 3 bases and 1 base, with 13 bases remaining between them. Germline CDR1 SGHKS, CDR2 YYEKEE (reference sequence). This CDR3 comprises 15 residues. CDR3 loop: CASSSIREFQETQYF. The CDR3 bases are TGTGCCAGCAGCTCCATACGGGAATTCCAAGAGACCCAGTACTTC.

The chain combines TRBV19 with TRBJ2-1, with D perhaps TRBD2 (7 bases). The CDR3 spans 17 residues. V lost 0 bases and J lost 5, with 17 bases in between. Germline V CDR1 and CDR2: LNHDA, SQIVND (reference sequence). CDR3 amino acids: CASSIDGRGLLNNEQFF. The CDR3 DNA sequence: TGTGCCAGTAGTATAGATGGGCGGGGGCTCTTAAACAATGAGCAGTTCTTC.

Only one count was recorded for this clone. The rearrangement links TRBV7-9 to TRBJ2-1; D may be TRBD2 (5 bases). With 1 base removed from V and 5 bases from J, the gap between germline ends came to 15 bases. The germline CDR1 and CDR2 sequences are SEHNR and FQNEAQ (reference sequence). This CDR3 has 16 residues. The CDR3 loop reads CASSLVLSGGNNEQFF. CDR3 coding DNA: TGTGCCAGCAGCTTAGTCCTTAGTGGAGGAAACAATGAGCAGTTCTTC.